Following are 2 T cell receptor beta chains from one sample sequenced in a study of blood T cell repertoires in COVID-19. Measured with immunoSEQ multiplex PCR; TCRdb has only the in-frame clones, and not every one. Of about 430,000 clones listed, around 90% are singletons. Sample: peripheral blood. These receptor sequences come from a man between 18 and 29 years old with COVID-19, enrolled during active disease.

The chain employs TRBV29-1 and TRBJ1-1, with TRBD1 as a possible D gene (5 bases). With 7 bases removed from V and 0 bases from J, the gap between germline ends came to 12 bases. The CDR3 extends over 13 amino acids. Germline CDR1 SQVTM, CDR2 ANQGSEA. CDR3 sequence: CSAKTEMNTEAFF. Written as DNA, the CDR3 is TGCAGCGCCAAGACAGAAATGAACACTGAAGCTTTCTTT.

V usage is TRBV3-1 (or the pseudogene TRBV3-2) and J usage is TRBJ2-6; 8 bases map to TRBD2. The CDR3 totals 18 residues. CDR1 LGHDT and CDR2 YNNKEL come from the germline V gene (reference sequence). V gave up 1 base and J gave up 0 bases; unmatched junction bases: 5. The CDR3 spells CASSQVLAAASGANVLTF. The CDR3 region has the DNA TGTGCCAGCAGCCAAGTACTAGCGGCAGCCTCTGGGGCCAACGTCCTGACTTTC.